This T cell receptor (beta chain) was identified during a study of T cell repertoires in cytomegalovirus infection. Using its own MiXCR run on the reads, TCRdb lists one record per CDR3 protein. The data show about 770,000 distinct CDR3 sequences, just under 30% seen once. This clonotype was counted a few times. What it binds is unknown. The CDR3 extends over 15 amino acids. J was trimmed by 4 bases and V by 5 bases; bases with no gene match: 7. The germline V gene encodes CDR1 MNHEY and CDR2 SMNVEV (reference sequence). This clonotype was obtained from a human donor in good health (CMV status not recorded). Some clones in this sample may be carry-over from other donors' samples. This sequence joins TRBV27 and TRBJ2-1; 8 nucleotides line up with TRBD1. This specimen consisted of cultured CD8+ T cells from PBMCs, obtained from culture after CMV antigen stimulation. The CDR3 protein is CASSLGTGQYNEQFF. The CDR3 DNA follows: TGTGCCAGCAGTCTAGGGACAGGACAATACAATGAGCAGTTCTTC.